This T cell receptor gamma chain was profiled in a study of γδ T cells in repeated Plasmodium falciparum infection. Study conclusions and caveats: Repeated controlled infections reportedly drove waves of new clonotype selection in Vdelta2-negative, mostly Vdelta1+, gammadelta repertoires.

TCRdb redid the clone calls on the multiplex PCR reads with CATT. Of 25,000 to 35,000 gamma-chain clones listed, over 1.1% were seen once; the top ten hold roughly 19%. From germline, CDR1 is GITISATS and CDR2 ISYDGTV (reference sequence). The length of the CDR3 is 13 residues. As regards this clone: Its antigen remains unknown. One base separates it from a far larger clone, so it is likely a read error. Other DNA variants within this sample encode the same CDR3.

Bulk repertoires came from Vgamma9/Vdelta2+ or Vdelta2-negative gammadelta T cells flow-sorted from PBMC. The V segment is TRGV9, and no J call was made. The sequencing sample was made of gamma-delta T cells from blood. The clonotype originates from a pool of human donors (malaria-infected and uninfected, not separated). The CDR3 sequence: CALWEVRDGGKLF. The CDR3 DNA reads TGTGCCTTGTGGGAGGTGCGGGATGGGGGAAAACTCTTT.